These 10 T cell receptor beta chains came from one sample sequenced in a study of T cells after yellow fever vaccination. In TCRdb, the 5' RACE reads were re-called with MiXCR into one record per CDR3 protein. Among approximately 85,000 distinct CDR3 sequences listed, about 14% were seen once. The sequenced sample was CD8+ T cells not binding an NS4B(214-222) dextramer, sorted from PBMCs, obtained approximately 22 days after the first yellow fever vaccination. The receptors come from a man aged 18 to 29 who received the YFV17D yellow fever vaccine.

This chain connects TRBV6-5 to TRBJ1-1; D perhaps matches TRBD1 (5 bases). The CDR3 spans 17 residues. The V end was cut by 0 bases, the J end by 2 bases, with 16 bases between. Germline V gives CDR1 MNHEY, CDR2 SVGAGI. CDR3 protein: CASSYSLGRGTNTEAFF. The CDR3 coding sequence is TGTGCCAGCAGTTACTCATTGGGGCGGGGGACCAACACTGAAGCTTTCTTT.

The chain is built from TRBV7-2 and TRBJ2-5; no firm D call. Trimming removed 3 bases at V and 5 bases at J, with 13 bases between. Germline loops: CDR1 SGHTA, CDR2 FQGNSA. This CDR3 is 14 amino acids long. For the CDR3, the DNA is TGTGCCAGCAGCTTTAAGGTTGCGGACGAGACCCAGTACTTC. It is translated as CASSFKVADETQYF.

The gene calls are TRBV20-1 and TRBJ1-2, with 7 bases aligning to TRBD1. The CDR3 contains 12 residues. Germline V CDR1 and CDR2: DFQATT, SNEGSKA (reference sequence). V was clipped by 6 bases and J by 6 bases; unmatched bases: 7. CDR3 DNA sequence: TGCAGTGCATCTCCGACAGGGAATGGCTACACCTTC. Protein: CSASPTGNGYTF.

In its sample, this clonotype was seen many times. The V gene is TRBV14, the J gene TRBJ2-7; D is unresolved. The CDR3 spans 13 residues. Germline CDR1 and CDR2: SGHDN and FVKESK. V was pared by 0 bases and J by 1 base, with 4 bases between. Here the CDR3 DNA reads TGTGCCAGCAGCCAAGACAGGTCCTACGAGCAGTACGTC. As protein: CASSQDRSYEQYV.

This clonotype was seen more than once but under ten times. A clone one base away is much larger, so this may be a read error. The chain employs TRBV6-1 and TRBJ2-2, with D uncertain. Germline V CDR1 and CDR2: MNHNS, SASEGT. The CDR3 loop spans 13 amino acids. Trimming shortened V by 0 bases and J by 3 bases, and 2 bases separated the two germline ends. CDR3 sequence reads: CASSEADTGELFF. CDR3 DNA: TGTGCCAGCAGTGAAGCGGACACCGGGGAGCTGTTTTTT.

This clonotype was seen more than once but under ten times. The chain joins TRBV5-5 to TRBJ1-1; D unresolved. CDR3 length: 13 amino acids. V was shortened by 4 bases and J by 1 base, with 8 bases between the two germline ends. CDR1 is SGHKS, CDR2 YYEKEE, per germline (reference sequence). Here the CDR3 DNA reads TGTGCCAGCAGCATGAGCAGGAACACTGAAGCTTTCTTT. Residues: CASSMSRNTEAFF.

This clonotype was seen only a few times. This sequence joins TRBV10-2 and TRBJ2-1, with D unresolved. V was clipped by 7 bases and J by 7 bases, with 11 bases between them. Germline-derived CDR1 and CDR2 are WSHSY and SAAADI. There are 12 residues in the CDR3. CDR3 in amino acids: CASTNVWNEQFF. As DNA, the CDR3 is TGCGCCAGCACCAACGTATGGAATGAGCAGTTCTTC.

This chain links TRBV7-9 with TRBJ2-1, with a possible D match to TRBD2 (6 bases). V shed 1 base and J shed 9 bases, with 16 bases lying between them. This CDR3 is 15 amino acids long. The germline gives CDR1 SEHNR, CDR2 FQNEAQ (reference sequence). The CDR3 DNA is TGTGCCAGCAGCTTAGAGGTTCGCCAGGGAGGTGAGCAGTTCTTC. It yields the protein CASSLEVRQGGEQFF.

This clonotype appeared a few times. The J gene is TRBJ1-1, the V gene TRBV19; D is unresolved. V shed 0 bases and J shed 6 bases, with 8 bases lying between them. Per the germline V gene, CDR1 is LNHDA and CDR2 is SQIVND (reference sequence). The CDR3 contains 13 residues. Written as DNA, the CDR3 is TGTGCCAGTAGTATAGATGAGAGCGCTGAAGCTTTCTTT. Encoded protein: CASSIDESAEAFF.

The gene calls are TRBV7-6 and TRBJ1-1, with 7 nucleotides matching TRBD1. Germline CDR1 SGHVS, CDR2 FNYEAQ. There are 13 residues in the CDR3. V was clipped by 7 bases and J by 4 bases; unmatched bases: 6. CDR3 in amino acids: CASTLTGSTEAFF. CDR3 DNA sequence: TGTGCCAGCACCTTGACAGGGAGCACTGAAGCTTTCTTT.